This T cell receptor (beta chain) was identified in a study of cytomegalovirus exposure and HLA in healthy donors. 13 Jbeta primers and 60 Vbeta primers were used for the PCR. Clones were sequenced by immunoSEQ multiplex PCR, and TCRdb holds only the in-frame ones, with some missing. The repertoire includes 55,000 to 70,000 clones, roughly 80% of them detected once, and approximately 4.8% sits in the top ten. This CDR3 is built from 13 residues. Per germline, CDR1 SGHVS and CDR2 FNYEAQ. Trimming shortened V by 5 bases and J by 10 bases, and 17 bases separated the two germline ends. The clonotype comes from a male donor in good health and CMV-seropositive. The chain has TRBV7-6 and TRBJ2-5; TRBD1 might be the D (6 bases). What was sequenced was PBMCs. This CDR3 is CASSKGQLGIQYF. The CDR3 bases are TGTGCCAGCAGCAAAGGACAGCTCGGGATCCAGTACTTC.